This T cell receptor (beta chain) is drawn from a study of T cell repertoires in cytomegalovirus infection. Each CDR3 protein is one row after TCRdb ran MiXCR on the reads. Here the sample spans over 150,000 distinct CDR3 sequences, about 15% being singletons. Deletions cut 7 bases from V and 4 bases from J, with 17 bases between. The CDR3 extends over 15 amino acids. Germline V lookup: CDR1 SGHVS, CDR2 FQNEAQ. The genes are TRBV7-8 and TRBJ1-5; TRBD1 might be the D (6 bases). This sequence originates from a human donor in good health (CMV status not recorded). Some clones in this sample may be carry-over from other donors' samples. The material sequenced was CD8+ T cells from PBMCs. The CDR3 DNA reads TGTGCCAGCACCACATTCGGGACAATAAATCAGCCCCAGCATTTT. This translates into CASTTFGTINQPQHF.